The entry that follows covers one T cell receptor beta chain sequence. V lost 6 bases, J lost 6 bases, and 6 bases stayed unmatched. Germline V gene sequence: CDR1 LNHNV, CDR2 YYDKDF (reference sequence). The CDR3 consists of 15 residues. The sample belongs to a study of blood T cell repertoires in COVID-19. At the level of the study: Sites across the United States, Italy and Spain contributed samples from acute and convalescent COVID-19.

Data came from immunoSEQ multiplex PCR; TCRdb stores just in-frame clones and leaves some out. The sample lists roughly 240,000 clones, about 83% occurring once. What was sequenced was PBMCs or T cells enriched from blood (not recorded which). The chain carries TRBV15 and TRBJ2-3, with 13 bases aligning to TRBD2. The sequence was obtained from a woman in her 50s who had recovered from COVID-19. The CDR3 DNA reads as TGTGCCACCAGTTCAACTAGCGGGGGGGCGGATACGCAGTATTTT. Translated: CATSSTSGGADTQYF.